The 19 T cell receptor beta chains in this list originate from one sample, sequenced in a study of Graves' ophthalmopathy and Graves' hyperthyroidism. Using RNA transcripts, the TCR beta CDR3 regions were amplified. RT-PCR with HTBI primers came first, then second-round multiplex PCR. MiXCR was run by TCRdb on the multiplex PCR reads, yielding one entry per CDR3 protein. This table has some 400,000 distinct CDR3 sequences, approximately 20% appearing once. The sequenced material came from peripheral blood. The receptors originated from a woman between 18 and 29 years old with Graves' ophthalmopathy.

This clonotype came up a few times. The genes are TRBV6-1 and TRBJ2-5; TRBD2 agrees at 15 bases. CDR1 and CDR2 (germline): MNHNS, SASEGT. The CDR3 length is 16 residues. V shed 6 bases, J shed 5 bases, and the junction held 7 bases outside the gene matches. This CDR3 reads CASSGGLAGGGETQYF. The CDR3 DNA reads TGTGCCAGCAGCGGGGGACTAGCGGGAGGAGGGGAGACCCAGTACTTC.

This clonotype was detected ten times or more. The chain recombines TRBV28 with TRBJ2-7, with 11 positions matching TRBD1. The germline gives CDR1 MDHEN, CDR2 SYDVKM. The J segment lost 2 bases and the V segment lost 4 bases, leaving 1 base of the junction unmatched. CDR3 size: 14 residues. Written as DNA, the CDR3 is TGTGCCAGCAGTTCGGACAGGGGGCCCTACGAGCAGTACTTC. It codes for CASSSDRGPYEQYF.

This clonotype was recorded at least ten times. This chain joins TRBV7-2 and TRBJ1-1; D remains ambiguous. The germline gives CDR1 SGHTA, CDR2 FQGNSA. This CDR3 spans 14 amino acids. V lost 1 base and J lost 1, with 7 bases in between. The CDR3 spells CASSLDYRNTEAFF. As DNA, the CDR3 is TGTGCCAGCAGCTTAGACTACAGGAACACTGAAGCTTTCTTT.

This clonotype was counted ten times or more. This chain connects TRBV28 to TRBJ2-7; tentative D call: TRBD2 (7 bases). The CDR3 spans 15 residues. CDR1 MDHEN and CDR2 SYDVKM come from the germline V gene. Trimming stripped 2 bases from V and 9 bases from J, with 20 bases between. The CDR3 region has the DNA TGTGCCAGCAGTTTAAGCGGGCCAACAGGGAGGGGGCAGTACTTC. Translated, it gives CASSLSGPTGRGQYF.

The sample holds many counts of this clonotype. V gene TRBV12-3 or TRBV12-4 combines with J gene TRBJ1-1, with 8 bases aligning to TRBD1. CDR3 length: 14 amino acids. J was trimmed by 1 base and V by 8 bases; bases with no gene match: 6. The CDR3 bases are TGTGCCAGCTATAGGGGACAGGCGAACACTGAAGCTTTCTTT. This codes for CASYRGQANTEAFF.

CDR3 region: CASSIQGVVYEQYF. The CDR3 DNA sequence: TGTGCCAGCAGTATACAGGGGGTCGTCTACGAGCAGTACTTC. The chain is built from TRBV12-3 or TRBV12-4 and TRBJ2-7; TRBD1 agrees at 8 bases. This CDR3 region has 14 residues. Losses at the gene ends were 5 bases for V and 3 bases for J; bases not matched to a gene: 6.

There are many counts of this clonotype. The chain links TRBV6-5 to TRBJ2-7; 8 bases map to TRBD2. The germline V gene encodes CDR1 MNHEY and CDR2 SVGAGI. The CDR3 totals 15 residues. J lost 6 bases, V lost 2 bases, and 9 bases had no gene match. CDR3 in DNA: TGTGCCAGCAGTTACCCCGGGGGGGAGGATGGCGAGCAGTACTTC. This encodes CASSYPGGEDGEQYF.

This clonotype was counted ten times or more. The chain joins TRBV5-5 to TRBJ1-1; D is undetermined. This CDR3 is 14 amino acids long. Germline V gene sequence: CDR1 SGHKS, CDR2 YYEKEE (reference sequence). V lost 1 base to trimming and J lost 6 bases, with 13 bases between them. The DNA for the CDR3 is TGTGCCAGCAGCTTGTATGGGAGCGGGGCTGAAGCTTTCTTT. Its protein product is CASSLYGSGAEAFF.

This clonotype has at least ten counts. The chain has TRBV5-1 and TRBJ1-1; D is undetermined. The CDR3 runs to 17 residues. Germline V CDR1 and CDR2: SGHRS, YFSETQ. V lost 0 bases and J lost 0, with 15 bases in between. In DNA form, the CDR3 reads TGCGCCAGCAGCTTGGGGGCAGGTCCACCCCTGAACACTGAAGCTTTCTTT. Protein sequence: CASSLGAGPPLNTEAFF.

Ten or more counts support this clonotype. V is TRBV5-1 and J is TRBJ1-1; no clear D. V gave up 4 bases and J gave up 1 base, with 11 bases separating them. Germline loops: CDR1 SGHRS, CDR2 YFSETQ. The CDR3 has 14 amino acids. CDR3 sequence (DNA): TGCGCCAGCAGCCCAGGCGTGTCGAACACTGAAGCTTTCTTT. Translation gives CASSPGVSNTEAFF. The full variable domain, completed using reference TRBV5-1 and TRBJ1-1, is KAGVTQTPRYLIKTRGQQVTLSCSPISGHRSVSWYQQTPGQGLQFLFEYFSETQRNKGNFPGRFSGRQFSNSRSEMNVSTLELGDSALYLCASSPGVSNTEAFFGQGTRLTVV.

This clonotype was found many times. This chain links TRBV12-3 or TRBV12-4 with TRBJ2-5, with D uncertain. There are 14 residues in the CDR3. Trimming removed 7 bases from V and 0 bases from J, with 12 bases in between. The CDR3 bases are TGTGCCAGCAAGTTAGGTGGAAACCAAGAGACCCAGTACTTC. Residues: CASKLGGNQETQYF.

This clonotype showed up many times. The chain has TRBV28 and TRBJ2-5; the match to TRBD1 covers 7 bases. Germline V gene lookup returns CDR1 MDHEN and CDR2 SYDVKM. The CDR3 is 15 amino acids. V shed 3 bases, J shed 2 bases, and the junction held 6 bases outside the gene matches. CDR3 coding DNA: TGTGCCAGCAGTTTGGTAGGACAGGTTCAAGAGACCCAGTACTTC. This encodes CASSLVGQVQETQYF.

The chain joins TRBV6-1 to TRBJ1-1; 7 bases match TRBD1. CDR1 is MNHNS and CDR2 is SASEGT in the germline V gene. This CDR3 is built from 14 residues. The junction had 6 bases not matched to a gene; V was cut back by 4 bases and J by 4 bases. CDR3 nucleotides: TGTGCCAGCAGTGCAGACAGGGAAATCACTGAAGCTTTCTTT. It is translated as CASSADREITEAFF.

There are many counts of this clonotype. The V gene is TRBV7-9, the J gene TRBJ1-1, with a tentative D call TRBD1 (5 bases). This CDR3 is built from 13 residues. Germline CDR1 SEHNR, CDR2 FQNEAQ (reference sequence). Trimming shortened V by 3 bases and J by 6 bases, and 11 bases separated the two germline ends. The CDR3 loop is CASSLGGRSEAFF. In nucleotides, the CDR3 is TGTGCCAGCAGCTTGGGGGGAAGGTCTGAAGCTTTCTTT.

The chain is built from TRBV6-1 and TRBJ1-1; 11 nucleotides agree with TRBD1. CDR1 and CDR2 (germline): MNHNS, SASEGT. V shed 6 bases and J 3 bases; nucleotides not matched to a gene: 3. This CDR3 spans 14 amino acids. The CDR3 reads CASSVGQGDTEAFF. The DNA of the CDR3 is TGTGCCAGCAGCGTGGGACAGGGGGACACTGAAGCTTTCTTT.

This clonotype was seen many times. The rearrangement joins TRBV27 to TRBJ1-3; D perhaps matches TRBD1 (5 bases). The CDR3 covers 18 residues. Deletions cut 2 bases from V and 0 bases from J, with 17 bases between. Germline CDR1 and CDR2: MNHEY and SMNVEV (reference sequence). For the CDR3, the DNA is TGTGCCAGCAGTTTAAAGGGGCCAACCTTCGCCTCTGGAAACACCATATATTTT. This translates into CASSLKGPTFASGNTIYF.

Ten or more counts support this clonotype. Since a much larger clone is just one base distant, this may be a read error. The rearrangement uses TRBV27 and TRBJ1-5; D call uncertain. Per germline, CDR1 MNHEY and CDR2 SMNVEV (reference sequence). This CDR3 spans 13 amino acids. Trimming cost V 3 bases and J 4 bases, with 7 bases left between them. As DNA, the CDR3 is TGTGCCAGCAGTTTCGGGGTAAATCAGCCCCAGCATTTT. Its translation: CASSFGVNQPQHF.

The chain recombines TRBV7-6 with TRBJ1-5, with 10 bases that match TRBD1. From germline, CDR1 is SGHVS and CDR2 FNYEAQ. V trimming: 5 bases; J trimming: 7 bases; junction bases outside the gene matches: 11. CDR3 length equals 16 residues. This CDR3 reads CASSTTGTGVGQPQHF. CDR3 nucleotides: TGTGCCAGCAGCACAACCGGGACAGGGGTCGGGCAGCCCCAGCATTTT.

This clonotype has at least ten counts. V usage is TRBV3-1 and J usage is TRBJ1-1; TRBD1 might be the D (6 bases). The V and J ends lost 4 bases and 5 bases respectively, with 20 bases between them. The CDR3 runs to 16 residues. The germline V gene encodes CDR1 LGHDT and CDR2 YNNKEL (reference sequence). CDR3 sequence (DNA): TGTGCCAGCAGCCCCCCAGCAGGGGCAATTTCTACTGAAGCTTTCTTT. Encoded protein: CASSPPAGAISTEAFF.